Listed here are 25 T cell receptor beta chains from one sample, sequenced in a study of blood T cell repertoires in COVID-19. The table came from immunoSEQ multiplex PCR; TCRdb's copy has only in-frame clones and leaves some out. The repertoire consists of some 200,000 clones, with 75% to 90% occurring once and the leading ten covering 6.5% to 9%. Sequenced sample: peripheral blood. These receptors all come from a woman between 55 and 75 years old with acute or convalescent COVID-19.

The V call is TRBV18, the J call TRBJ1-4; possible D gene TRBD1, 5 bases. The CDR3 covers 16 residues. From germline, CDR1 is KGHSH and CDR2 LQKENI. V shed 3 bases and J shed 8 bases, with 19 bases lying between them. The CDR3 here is CASSPRLASGIEKLFF. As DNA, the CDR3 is TGTGCCAGCTCACCTCGACTCGCGTCAGGGATAGAAAAACTGTTTTTT.

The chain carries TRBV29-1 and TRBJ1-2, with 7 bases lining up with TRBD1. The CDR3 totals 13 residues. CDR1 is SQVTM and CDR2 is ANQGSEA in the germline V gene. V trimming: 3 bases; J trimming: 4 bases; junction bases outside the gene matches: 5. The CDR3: CSVDRQGTYGYTF. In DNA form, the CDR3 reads TGCAGCGTTGACCGACAGGGAACCTATGGCTACACCTTC.

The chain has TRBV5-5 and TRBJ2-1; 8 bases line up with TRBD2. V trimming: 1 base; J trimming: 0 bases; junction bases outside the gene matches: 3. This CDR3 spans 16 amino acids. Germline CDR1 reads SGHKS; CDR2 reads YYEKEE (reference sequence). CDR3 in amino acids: CASSLWSGGSYNEQFF. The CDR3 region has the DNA TGTGCCAGCAGCTTGTGGAGCGGGGGCTCCTACAATGAGCAGTTCTTC. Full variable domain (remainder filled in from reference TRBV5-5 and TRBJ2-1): DAGVTQSPTHLIKTRGQQVTLRCSPISGHKSVSWYQQVLGQGPQFIFQYYEKEERGRGNFPDRFSARQFPNYSSELNVNALLLGDSALYLCASSLWSGGSYNEQFFGPGTRLTVL.

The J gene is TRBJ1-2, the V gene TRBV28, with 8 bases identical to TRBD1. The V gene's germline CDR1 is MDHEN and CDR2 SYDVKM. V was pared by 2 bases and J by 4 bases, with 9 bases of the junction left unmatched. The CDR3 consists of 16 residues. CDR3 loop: CASSLGQGALVYGYTF. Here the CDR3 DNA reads TGTGCCAGCAGTTTAGGGCAGGGGGCGTTAGTCTATGGCTACACCTTC.

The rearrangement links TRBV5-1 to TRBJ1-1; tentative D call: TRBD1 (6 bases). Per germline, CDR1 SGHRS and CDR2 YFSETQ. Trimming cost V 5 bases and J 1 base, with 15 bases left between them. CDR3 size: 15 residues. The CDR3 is CASSSQGRRNTEAFF. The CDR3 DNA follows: TGCGCCAGCAGTTCCCAGGGGCGGAGGAACACTGAAGCTTTCTTT.

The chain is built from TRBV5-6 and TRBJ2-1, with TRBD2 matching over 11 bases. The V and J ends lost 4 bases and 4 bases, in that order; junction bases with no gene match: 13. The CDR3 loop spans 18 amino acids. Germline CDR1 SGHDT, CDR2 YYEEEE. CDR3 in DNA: TGTGCCAGCAGCCGTCGTTCTATAGCGGGAGGGAGTTACAATGAGCAGTTCTTC. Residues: CASSRRSIAGGSYNEQFF.

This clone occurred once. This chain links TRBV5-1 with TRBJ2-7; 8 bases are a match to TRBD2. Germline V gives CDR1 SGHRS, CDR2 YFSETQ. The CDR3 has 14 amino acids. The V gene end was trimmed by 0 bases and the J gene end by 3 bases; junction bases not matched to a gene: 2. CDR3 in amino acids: CASSLGTSGYEQYF. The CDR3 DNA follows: TGCGCCAGCAGCTTGGGAACTAGCGGCTACGAGCAGTACTTC.

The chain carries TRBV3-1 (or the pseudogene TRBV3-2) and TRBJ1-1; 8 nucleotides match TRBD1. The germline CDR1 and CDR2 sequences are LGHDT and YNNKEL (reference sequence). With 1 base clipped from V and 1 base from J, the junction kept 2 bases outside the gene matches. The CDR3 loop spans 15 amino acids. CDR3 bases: TGTGCCAGCAGCCAAGGTACAGGGGGGAACACTGAAGCTTTCTTT. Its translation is CASSQGTGGNTEAFF.

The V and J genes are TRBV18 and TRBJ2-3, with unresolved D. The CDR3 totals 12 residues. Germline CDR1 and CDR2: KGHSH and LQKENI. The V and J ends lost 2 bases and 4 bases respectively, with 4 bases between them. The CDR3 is CASSPEADTQYF. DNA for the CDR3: TGTGCCAGCTCACCAGAGGCAGATACGCAGTATTTT.

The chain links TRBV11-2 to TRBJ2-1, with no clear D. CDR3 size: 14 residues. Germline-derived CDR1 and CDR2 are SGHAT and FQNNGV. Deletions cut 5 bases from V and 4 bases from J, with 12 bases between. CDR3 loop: CASSPRLEYNEQFF. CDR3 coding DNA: TGTGCCAGCAGCCCCCGACTTGAATACAATGAGCAGTTCTTC.

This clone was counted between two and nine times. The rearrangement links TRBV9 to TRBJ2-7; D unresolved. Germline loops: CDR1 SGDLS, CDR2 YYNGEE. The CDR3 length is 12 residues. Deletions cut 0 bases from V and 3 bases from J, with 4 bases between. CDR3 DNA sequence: TGTGCCAGCAGCGTAGACATCTACGAGCAGTACTTC. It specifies CASSVDIYEQYF. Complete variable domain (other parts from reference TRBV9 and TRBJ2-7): DSGVTQTPKHLITATGQRVTLRCSPRSGDLSVYWYQQSLDQGLQFLIQYYNGEERAKGNILERFSAQQFPDLHSELNLSSLELGDSALYFCASSVDIYEQYFGPGTRLTVT.

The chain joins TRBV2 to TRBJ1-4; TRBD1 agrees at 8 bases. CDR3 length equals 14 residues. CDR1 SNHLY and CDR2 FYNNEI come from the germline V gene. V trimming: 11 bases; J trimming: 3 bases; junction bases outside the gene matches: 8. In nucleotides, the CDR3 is TGTGCCTCAGGGGGCAGGGGGCCTAATGAAAAACTGTTTTTT. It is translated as CASGGRGPNEKLFF.

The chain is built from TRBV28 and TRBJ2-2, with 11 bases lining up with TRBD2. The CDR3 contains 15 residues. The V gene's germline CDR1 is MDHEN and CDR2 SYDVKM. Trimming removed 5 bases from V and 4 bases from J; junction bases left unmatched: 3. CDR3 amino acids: CASSRLAGFTGELFF. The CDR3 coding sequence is TGTGCCAGCAGTCGACTAGCGGGATTCACCGGGGAGCTGTTTTTT.

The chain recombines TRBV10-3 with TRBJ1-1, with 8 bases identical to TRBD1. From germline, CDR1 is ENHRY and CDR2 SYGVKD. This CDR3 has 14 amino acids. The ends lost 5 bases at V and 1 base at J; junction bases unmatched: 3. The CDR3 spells CAISKDRENTEAFF. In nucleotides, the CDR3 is TGTGCCATCAGTAAGGACAGGGAGAACACTGAAGCTTTCTTT.

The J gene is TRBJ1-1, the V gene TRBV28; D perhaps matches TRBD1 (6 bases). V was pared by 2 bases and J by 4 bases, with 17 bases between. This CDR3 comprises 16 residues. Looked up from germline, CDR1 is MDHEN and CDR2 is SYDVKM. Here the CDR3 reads CASSLGLGLGGTEAFF. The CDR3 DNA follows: TGTGCCAGCAGTTTAGGTTTGGGTCTAGGGGGCACTGAAGCTTTCTTT.

CDR3 coding DNA: TGTGCCAGCAGTCCCTTCAGGGGTAACACTGAAGCTTTCTTT. This gives the protein CASSPFRGNTEAFF. The genes are TRBV27 and TRBJ1-1, with D possibly TRBD1 on 6 matching bases. In germline, CDR1 is MNHEY, CDR2 SMNVEV (reference sequence). With 5 bases removed from V and 2 bases from J, the gap between germline ends came to 12 bases. The CDR3 loop spans 14 amino acids.

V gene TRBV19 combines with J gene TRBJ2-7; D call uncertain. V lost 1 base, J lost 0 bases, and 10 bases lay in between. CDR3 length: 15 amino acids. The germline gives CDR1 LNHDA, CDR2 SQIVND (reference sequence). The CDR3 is CASSIALSGSYEQYF. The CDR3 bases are TGTGCCAGTAGTATAGCGCTCTCCGGCTCCTACGAGCAGTACTTC. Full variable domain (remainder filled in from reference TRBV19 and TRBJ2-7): DGGITQSPKYLFRKEGQNVTLSCEQNLNHDAMYWYRQDPGQGLRLIYYSQIVNDFQKGDIAEGYSVSREKKESFPLTVTSAQKNPTAFYLCASSIALSGSYEQYFGPGTRLTVT.

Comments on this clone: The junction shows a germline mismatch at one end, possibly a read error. The CDR3 protein is CASSLVFHHGGF. The DNA of the CDR3 is TGTGCCAGCAGCTTAGTGTTTCATCACGGGGGTTTC. The V and J genes are TRBV7-6 and TRBJ2-7; possible D gene TRBD2, 6 bases. There are 12 residues in the CDR3. CDR1 and CDR2 from the germline V gene are SGHVS and FNYEAQ.

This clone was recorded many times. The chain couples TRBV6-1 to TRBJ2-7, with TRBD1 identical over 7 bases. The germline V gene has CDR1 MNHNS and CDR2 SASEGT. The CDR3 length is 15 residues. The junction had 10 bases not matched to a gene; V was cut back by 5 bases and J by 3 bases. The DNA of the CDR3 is TGTGCCAGCAGTCTTGATGGGACAGCTGGCTACGAGCAGTACTTC. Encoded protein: CASSLDGTAGYEQYF.

The CDR3 spells CASSPQGYGTEAFF. As DNA, the CDR3 is TGTGCCAGCAGCCCTCAGGGTTACGGCACTGAAGCTTTCTTT. The chain couples TRBV7-3 to TRBJ1-1, with a weak D call TRBD1 (5 bases). Deletions cut 5 bases from V and 4 bases from J, with 14 bases between. The CDR3 has 14 residues. Germline V lookup: CDR1 SGHTA, CDR2 FQGTGA.

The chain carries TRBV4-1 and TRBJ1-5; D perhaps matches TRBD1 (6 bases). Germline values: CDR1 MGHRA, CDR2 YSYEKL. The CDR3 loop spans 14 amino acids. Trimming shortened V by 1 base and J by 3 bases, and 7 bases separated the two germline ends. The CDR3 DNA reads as TGCGCCAGCAGCCAAGGGACAGTCAATCAGCCCCAGCATTTT. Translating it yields CASSQGTVNQPQHF.

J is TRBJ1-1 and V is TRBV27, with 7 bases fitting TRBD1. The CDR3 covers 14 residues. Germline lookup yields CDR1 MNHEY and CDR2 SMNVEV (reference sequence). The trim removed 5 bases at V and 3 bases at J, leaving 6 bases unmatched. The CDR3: CASSQGVGDTEAFF. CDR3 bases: TGTGCCAGCAGTCAGGGGGTCGGGGACACTGAAGCTTTCTTT.

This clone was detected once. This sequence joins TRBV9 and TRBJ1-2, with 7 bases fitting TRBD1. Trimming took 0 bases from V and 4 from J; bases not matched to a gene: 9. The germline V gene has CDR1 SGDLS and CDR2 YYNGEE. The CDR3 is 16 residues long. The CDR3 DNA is TGTGCCAGCAGCGTAGAGAGTCACAGGGGCATCTATGGCTACACCTTC. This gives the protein CASSVESHRGIYGYTF.

Written as DNA, the CDR3 is TGCGCCAGCAGCCCGAGCGGGAGGAACACCGGGGAGCTGTTTTTT. It specifies CASSPSGRNTGELFF. V is TRBV4-1 and J is TRBJ2-2; 8 nucleotides match TRBD2. Trimming cost V 4 bases and J 1 base; bases outside gene matches: 2. The V gene's germline CDR1 is MGHRA and CDR2 YSYEKL. The CDR3 is made up of 15 amino acids.

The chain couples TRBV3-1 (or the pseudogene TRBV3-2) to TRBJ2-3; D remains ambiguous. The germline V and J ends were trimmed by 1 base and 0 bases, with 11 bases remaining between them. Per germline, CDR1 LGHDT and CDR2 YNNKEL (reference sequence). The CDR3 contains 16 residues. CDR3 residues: CASSQVGLPSTDTQYF. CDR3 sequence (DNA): TGTGCCAGCAGCCAAGTTGGCTTACCTAGCACAGATACGCAGTATTTT.